This T cell receptor (beta chain) was identified during a study of breast tumors, draining lymph nodes, adjacent tissues. Study-wide results and caveats: Tumor repertoires ranked between lymph nodes and nontumor tissue in diversity, with V and J gene preferences. The data were judged consistent with most tumor T cells coming from lymph node and expanding in tumor. Luminal-like breast cancer showed significantly higher tumor–nontumor repertoire similarity than basal-like. The lymph node origin of tumor T cells was framed as consistent with a hypothesis, not demonstrated.

TCRdb independently ran MiXCR on the multiplex PCR reads; one entry per CDR3 protein. The sample has under 300,000 distinct CDR3 sequences; approximately 36% are singletons. The CDR3 extends over 15 amino acids. Deletions cut 5 bases from V and 9 bases from J, with 17 bases between. Germline CDR1 and CDR2: SNHLY and FYNNEI. Axillary draining lymph nodes of breast cancer patients supplied the node samples. Regarding this clonotype: Its antigen is unidentified.

The gene calls are TRBV2 and TRBJ1-6; D might be TRBD1 (5 bases). Sequenced material: axillary lymph node tissue. The TCR sequence derives from a female donor with breast cancer. Some clones in this sample may be carry-over from other donors' samples. CDR3 coding DNA: TGTGCCAGCAGTATCATAGCGGGGGGATTTTCACCCCTCCACTTT. Its translation is CASSIIAGGFSPLHF.